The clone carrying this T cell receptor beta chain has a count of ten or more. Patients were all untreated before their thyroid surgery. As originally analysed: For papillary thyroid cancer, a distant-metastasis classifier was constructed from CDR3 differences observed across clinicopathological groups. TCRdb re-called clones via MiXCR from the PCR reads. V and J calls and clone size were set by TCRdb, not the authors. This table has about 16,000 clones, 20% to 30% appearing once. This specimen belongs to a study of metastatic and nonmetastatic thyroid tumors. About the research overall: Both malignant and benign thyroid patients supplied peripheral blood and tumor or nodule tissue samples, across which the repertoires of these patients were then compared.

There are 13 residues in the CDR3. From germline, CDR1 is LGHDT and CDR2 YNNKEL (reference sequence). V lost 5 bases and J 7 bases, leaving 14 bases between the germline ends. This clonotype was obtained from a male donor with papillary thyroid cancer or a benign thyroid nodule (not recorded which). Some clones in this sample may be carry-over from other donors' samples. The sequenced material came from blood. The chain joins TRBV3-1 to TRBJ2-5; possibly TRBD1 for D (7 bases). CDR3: CASSAGQPGTQYF. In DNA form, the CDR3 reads TGTGCCAGCAGCGCGGGACAGCCAGGGACCCAGTACTTC.